This T cell receptor beta chain was identified during a study of blood T cell repertoires in COVID-19. Across the study: PBMCs, B-cell-depleted T cells, or T cells were the source of the cDNA or gDNA that made up the material.

From germline, CDR1 is MGHRA and CDR2 YSYEKL. CDR3 size: 15 residues. With respect to this clone: An end of the junction does not agree with germline; a read error may underlie this.

Data came from immunoSEQ multiplex PCR; TCRdb stores just in-frame clones and leaves some out. The data hold fewer than 200,000 clones, with around 74% observed a single time. The chain recombines TRBV4-1 with TRBJ2-1; D is possibly TRBD2 (7 bases). The TCR was taken from a woman of 80 years or more with acute or convalescent COVID-19. The sample taken for sequencing was peripheral blood. DNA of the CDR3: TGCGCCCGCAGCCGGGCGGGGGCCGAATACAATGAGCAGTTCTTC. Translation gives CARSRAGAEYNEQFF.